Below, one T cell receptor (beta chain) is given with its context. One end of the junction does not line up with germline, which may come from a read error. This record belongs to a study of Graves' ophthalmopathy and Graves' hyperthyroidism. CDR3 size: 12 residues. Germline lookup yields CDR1 LNHNV and CDR2 YYDKDF (reference sequence). Scientists amplified the TCR beta CDR3 regions from RNA transcripts. After a first-round RT-PCR with HTBI primers, a second-round multiplex PCR was run. TCRdb re-called the multiplex PCR reads through MiXCR, storing one row per CDR3 protein. The sample includes around 670,000 distinct CDR3 sequences, 40% seen only once; the top ten take roughly 46%.

The sequenced material came from peripheral blood. The source of this sequence is an adult man with Graves' ophthalmopathy. This rearrangement joins TRBV15 to TRBJ1-2; D is ambiguous. The CDR3 DNA follows: TGTGCCAGCAGCCCGAGAAGAGGTGGCTACACCTTC. Its translation is CASSPRRGGYTF. The whole variable domain, filled in from reference TRBV15 and TRBJ1-2, reads DAMVIQNPRYQVTQFGKPVTLSCSQTLNHNVMYWYQQKSSQAPKLLFHYYDKDFNNEADTPDNFQSRRPNTSFCFLDIRSPGLGDTAMYLCASSPRRGGYTFGSGTRLTVV.